Each of the 14 T cell receptor beta chains below was sequenced from the same sample in a study of control samples from healthy donors and cancer patients. Method: immunoSEQ multiplex PCR; TCRdb's copy keeps in-frame clones and lacks some. The sample includes approximately 49,000 clones, around 86% seen only once; the top ten take 2.5% to 3%. The sequenced material came from PBMCs. Every receptor here comes from a woman aged 45-65 years with lung cancer.

The chain has TRBV2 and TRBJ1-6, with D perhaps TRBD1 (5 bases). Germline lookup yields CDR1 SNHLY and CDR2 FYNNEI. Trimming shortened V by 4 bases and J by 9 bases, and 16 bases separated the two germline ends. The CDR3 has 15 residues. DNA of the CDR3: TGTGCCAGCAGTGTGGGACGTCCAGAAGGTTCACCCCTCCACTTT. Its protein product is CASSVGRPEGSPLHF.

This chain connects TRBV11-2 to TRBJ1-2, with D perhaps matching TRBD1 (6 bases). Germline V gene lookup returns CDR1 SGHAT and CDR2 FQNNGV. The CDR3 consists of 12 residues. The V end lost 5 bases, the J end lost 10 bases, and 14 bases lay between the germline ends. CDR3 bases: TGTGCCAGCAGCCTCGGACAGTCAGTCTACACCTTC. It encodes CASSLGQSVYTF.

V usage is TRBV10-3 and J usage is TRBJ2-3; 11 nucleotides line up with TRBD2. The junction had 1 base not matched to a gene; V was cut back by 10 bases and J by 4 bases. The germline V gene encodes CDR1 ENHRY and CDR2 SYGVKD. The CDR3 loop spans 12 amino acids. The CDR3 here is CATGLAADTQYF. CDR3 DNA: TGTGCCACGGGACTAGCGGCAGATACGCAGTATTTT.

The rearrangement joins TRBV28 to TRBJ1-5; 8 positions agree with TRBD1. V trimming: 4 bases; J trimming: 4 bases; junction bases outside the gene matches: 0. This CDR3 has 13 amino acids. CDR1 is MDHEN, CDR2 SYDVKM, per germline. The CDR3 protein is CASSWTGNQPQHF. The CDR3 DNA is TGTGCCAGCAGTTGGACAGGGAATCAGCCCCAGCATTTT.

V and J are TRBV7-2 and TRBJ1-1, with D hard to call. V was clipped by 5 bases and J by 3 bases, with 10 bases between them. The CDR3 sequence is 13 residues long. Per the germline V gene, CDR1 is SGHTA and CDR2 is FQGNSA. DNA for the CDR3: TGTGCCAGCAGCCGATTTGGTGACACTGAAGCTTTCTTT. Its translation is CASSRFGDTEAFF.

The chain joins TRBV5-1 to TRBJ2-1, with 9 bases fitting TRBD1. Trimming at V came to 4 bases and at J to 10 bases, leaving 6 bases not matched to a gene. Germline V lookup: CDR1 SGHRS, CDR2 YFSETQ. This CDR3 region has 13 residues. CDR3 DNA: TGCGCCAGCAGCCAGGGACAGGGTAAGGAGCAGTTCTTC. It codes for CASSQGQGKEQFF.

This sequence joins TRBV9 and TRBJ1-2; 9 bases map to TRBD1. The CDR3 has 14 amino acids. Unmatched junction bases numbered 6, after V lost 4 bases and J lost 5 bases. CDR1 and CDR2 from the germline V gene are SGDLS and YYNGEE. This chain's CDR3 is CASSMGQGVYGYTF. CDR3 nucleotides: TGTGCCAGCAGCATGGGACAGGGAGTATATGGCTACACCTTC.

The V and J genes are TRBV15 and TRBJ1-4; maybe TRBD1 (5 bases). CDR1 LNHNV and CDR2 YYDKDF come from the germline V gene (reference sequence). CDR3 length equals 15 residues. V lost 3 bases to trimming and J lost 8 bases, with 16 bases between them. In DNA form, the CDR3 reads TGTGCCACCAGCAGCGGATGGGGGGTGGAGGAAAAACTGTTTTTT. Translation gives CATSSGWGVEEKLFF.

This clone was counted a single time. This chain connects TRBV19 to TRBJ1-1, with D perhaps TRBD1 (6 bases). Trimming took 3 bases from V and 5 from J, leaving 10 bases between them. This CDR3 is built from 13 residues. Germline V CDR1 and CDR2: LNHDA, SQIVND (reference sequence). The CDR3 protein is CASSIWQGTEAFF. In DNA, the CDR3 is TGTGCCAGTAGTATCTGGCAGGGGACTGAAGCTTTCTTT.

V is TRBV19 and J is TRBJ2-7; D tentatively fits TRBD1 or TRBD2 (5 bases each). V dropped 6 bases and J dropped 3 bases, with 15 bases sitting between them. In germline, CDR1 is LNHDA, CDR2 SQIVND (reference sequence). This CDR3 has 14 residues. This chain's CDR3 is CASRTGTENYEQYF. CDR3 in DNA: TGTGCCAGTAGGACTGGGACCGAGAACTACGAGCAGTACTTC.

This chain uses TRBV27 with TRBJ1-6; D unresolved. The CDR3 spans 13 residues. Trimming left V 3 bases short and J 0 bases short, with 0 bases between. Germline V gene sequence: CDR1 MNHEY, CDR2 SMNVEV (reference sequence). This CDR3 reads CASSFSYNSPLHF. The DNA of the CDR3 is TGTGCCAGCAGTTTCTCCTATAATTCACCCCTCCACTTT.

V gene TRBV5-1 combines with J gene TRBJ2-7, with TRBD1 identical over 8 bases. The germline V gene has CDR1 SGHRS and CDR2 YFSETQ. V shed 7 bases and J 0 bases; nucleotides not matched to a gene: 6. This CDR3 region has 14 residues. The CDR3 DNA sequence: TGCGCCAGCGGGGGGACAGGCGCCTCCTACGAGCAGTACTTC. This codes for CASGGTGASYEQYF.

V usage is TRBV6-1 and J usage is TRBJ1-2; 9 nucleotides align to TRBD1. Trimming took 2 bases from V and 3 from J; bases not matched to a gene: 13. The CDR3 contains 18 residues. Germline V lookup: CDR1 MNHNS, CDR2 SASEGT. The CDR3 region is CASSEWGTGSKIYYGYTF. CDR3 sequence (DNA): TGTGCCAGCAGTGAATGGGGGACAGGGTCCAAGATTTACTATGGCTACACCTTC.

The chain recombines TRBV25-1 with TRBJ1-1; TRBD1 aligns across 8 bases. The CDR3 loop spans 14 amino acids. V gave up 5 bases and J gave up 1 base; unmatched junction bases: 3. The germline CDR1 and CDR2 sequences are MGHDK and SYGVNS. The CDR3 sequence: CASSQTGENTEAFF. For the CDR3, the DNA is TGTGCCAGCAGTCAGACAGGGGAGAACACTGAAGCTTTCTTT. Complete variable domain (other parts from reference TRBV25-1 and TRBJ1-1): EADIYQTPRYLVIGTGKKITLECSQTMGHDKMYWYQQDPGMELHLIHYSYGVNSTEKGDLSSESTVSRIRTEHFPLTLESARPSHTSQYLCASSQTGENTEAFFGQGTRLTVV.